This entry lists 9 T cell receptor beta chains sequenced from one sample in a study of T cells in Graves' hyperthyroidism and ophthalmopathy. TCR beta CDR3 sequences were amplified from RNA transcripts. TCR CDR3 regions were first amplified by RT-PCR with HTBI primers. TCRdb processed the multiplex PCR reads anew with MiXCR; each CDR3 protein has one entry. The table lists 250,000 to 300,000 distinct CDR3 sequences, more than 12% of them singletons. Sequenced material: blood. The source of these receptors is a woman between 40 and 50 years old with Graves' hyperthyroidism that later progressed to Graves' ophthalmopathy.

There are many counts of this clonotype. The missing conserved phenylalanine or tryptophan at the end of this CDR3 makes a read error likely. The chain couples TRBV12-3 or TRBV12-4 to TRBJ1-1; D unresolved. The CDR3 sequence is 13 residues long. The V end lost 7 bases, the J end lost 0 bases, and 9 bases lay between the germline ends. The CDR3 DNA reads as TGTGCCAGCACTAGGGCGGTGAACACTGAAGCTTTCTCT. It is translated as CASTRAVNTEAFS.

The gene calls are TRBV20-1 and TRBJ2-2; no clear D gene. The CDR3 totals 12 residues. Trimming stripped 1 base from V and 6 bases from J, with 6 bases between. Looked up from germline, CDR1 is DFQATT and CDR2 is SNEGSKA (reference sequence). CDR3 sequence: CSARVGAGELFF. The CDR3 bases are TGCAGTGCTAGAGTAGGTGCCGGGGAGCTGTTTTTT.

In its sample, this clonotype was seen many times. The chain uses TRBV11-2 and TRBJ2-7; D perhaps matches TRBD1 (6 bases). Germline loops: CDR1 SGHAT, CDR2 FQNNGV. Trimming removed 8 bases at V and 7 bases at J, with 30 bases between. CDR3 length: 17 amino acids. CDR3 residues: CASGQSMGRASSREQYF. CDR3 coding DNA: TGTGCCAGCGGACAGTCCATGGGTAGGGCTAGCTCGAGGGAGCAGTACTTC. Full variable domain (outside the CDR3, taken from reference TRBV11-2 and TRBJ2-7): EAGVAQSPRYKIIEKRQSVAFWCNPISGHATLYWYQQILGQGPKLLIQFQNNGVVDDSQLPKDRFSAERLKGVDSTLKIQPAKLEDSAVYLCASGQSMGRASSREQYFGPGTRLTVT.

Many counts were recorded for this clonotype. This sequence joins TRBV10-1 and TRBJ2-4; 7 positions agree with TRBD2. Trimming cost V 6 bases and J 5 bases; bases outside gene matches: 4. The V gene's germline CDR1 is WNHNN and CDR2 SYGVQD (reference sequence). The CDR3 is 13 amino acids. CDR3 amino acids: CASSSSGQNIQYF. The CDR3 bases are TGCGCCAGCAGCTCTAGCGGACAAAACATTCAGTACTTC.

V gene TRBV11-2 combines with J gene TRBJ2-2; tentative D call: TRBD1 (6 bases). Germline CDR1 and CDR2: SGHAT and FQNNGV. CDR3 size: 12 residues. V was shortened by 11 bases and J by 1 base, with 8 bases between the two germline ends. CDR3 coding DNA: TGTGCCTGGGGACAGAACACCGGGGAGCTGTTTTTT. This sequence encodes CAWGQNTGELFF.

This clonotype showed up many times. The rearrangement joins TRBV27 to TRBJ2-7; 12 bases align to TRBD1. Germline V lookup: CDR1 MNHEY, CDR2 SMNVEV (reference sequence). V gave up 5 bases and J gave up 3 bases; unmatched junction bases: 5. This CDR3 is 15 amino acids long. The CDR3 DNA reads TGTGCCAGCAGTGACGGGACAGGGGGCGTCTACGAGCAGTACTTC. Residues: CASSDGTGGVYEQYF.

This clonotype was counted ten times or more. V and J are TRBV2 and TRBJ2-1; D might be TRBD1 (6 bases). Germline-derived CDR1 and CDR2 are SNHLY and FYNNEI. The CDR3 runs to 13 residues. V lost 6 bases and J lost 5, with 11 bases in between. The DNA for the CDR3 is TGTGCCAGCAGCCCCCGACAGGACAATGAGCAGTTCTTC. It translates to CASSPRQDNEQFF. Combining the CDR3 with reference TRBV2 and TRBJ2-1 gives the whole variable domain EPEVTQTPSHQVTQMGQEVILRCVPISNHLYFYWYRQILGQKVEFLVSFYNNEISEKSEIFDDQFSVERPDGSNFTLKIRSTKLEDSAMYFCASSPRQDNEQFFGPGTRLTVL.

This clonotype appeared once. A much larger clone lies one base from this, so it may be a read error. The chain combines TRBV12-5 with TRBJ2-2; tentative D call: TRBD2 (6 bases). Deletions cut 4 bases from V and 1 base from J, with 16 bases between. Per the germline V gene, CDR1 is LGHNT and CDR2 is FRNRAP. CDR3 length: 17 residues. This CDR3 reads CASGSGNPGVNTGELFF. The CDR3 nucleotides are TGTGCTAGTGGTTCGGGAAACCCGGGAGTGAACACCGGGGAGCTGTTTTTT.

The chain has TRBV20-1 and TRBJ1-2, with TRBD1 matching 12 bases. The germline V gene encodes CDR1 DFQATT and CDR2 SNEGSKA (reference sequence). This CDR3 region has 13 residues. J was trimmed by 8 bases and V by 6 bases; bases with no gene match: 7. The CDR3, as DNA: TGCAGTGCAAAGGGACAGGGGGCATGGGGCTACACCTTC. This sequence encodes CSAKGQGAWGYTF.